The 32 T cell receptor beta chains in this list originate from one sample, sequenced in a study of shared clonotypes between healthy human individuals. Generated by immunoSEQ multiplex PCR, the TCRdb table keeps only in-frame clones and is missing some. The table lists 760,000 or so clones, 90% to 98% of them singletons. Naive CD8 populations comprised CD45RO-negative cells positively selected for CCR7, excluding terminally differentiated effector memory CD45RA+ cells. The sample comprised naive CD8+ T cells sorted from blood. These receptors all stem from a man aged 30-40 years in good health.

The rearrangement uses TRBV7-8 and TRBJ2-2; D gene unclear. Trimming took 4 bases from V and 0 from J, leaving 9 bases between them. In germline, CDR1 is SGHVS, CDR2 FQNEAQ. This CDR3 has 15 amino acids. CDR3 DNA: TGTGCCAGCAGCTCAGTGATCTCGAACACCGGGGAGCTGTTTTTT. Protein sequence: CASSSVISNTGELFF.

V and J are TRBV13 and TRBJ2-1, with 14 nucleotides matching TRBD2. V shed 5 bases and J 4 bases; nucleotides not matched to a gene: 7. CDR3 length: 17 amino acids. CDR1 PRHDT and CDR2 FYEKMQ come from the germline V gene (reference sequence). As DNA, the CDR3 is TGTGCCAGCAGCCAAGAGGGACTAGCGGGGGTTTACAATGAGCAGTTCTTC. Translation gives CASSQEGLAGVYNEQFF.

The rearrangement links TRBV7-6 to TRBJ2-1, with D unclear. The germline V gene encodes CDR1 SGHVS and CDR2 FNYEAQ. This CDR3 contains 15 residues. V was shortened by 2 bases and J by 3 bases, with 11 bases between the two germline ends. CDR3 DNA sequence: TGTGCCAGCAGCTTAAAAGGTTCTGGCTACAATGAGCAGTTCTTC. Its protein product is CASSLKGSGYNEQFF.

The rearrangement links TRBV28 to TRBJ2-3; 10 bases line up with TRBD1. The CDR3 has 14 amino acids. The junction had 4 bases not matched to a gene; V was cut back by 4 bases and J by 6 bases. In germline, CDR1 is MDHEN, CDR2 SYDVKM. The CDR3 loop reads CASSSGQGGDTQYF. The CDR3 DNA sequence: TGTGCCAGCAGTTCCGGACAGGGGGGCGATACGCAGTATTTT.

V gene TRBV27 combines with J gene TRBJ2-7; a weak D match, TRBD2 (6 bases). The V end was cut by 10 bases, the J end by 0 bases, with 13 bases between. This CDR3 has 13 amino acids. The germline V gene encodes CDR1 MNHEY and CDR2 SMNVEV (reference sequence). CDR3 residues: CATRERLSYEQYF. The CDR3 nucleotides are TGTGCCACCCGGGAGCGTCTCTCCTACGAGCAGTACTTC.

This sequence joins TRBV13 and TRBJ1-1; a possible D gene is TRBD1 (6 bases). Looked up from germline, CDR1 is PRHDT and CDR2 is FYEKMQ (reference sequence). The CDR3 has 14 residues. V lost 5 bases to trimming and J lost 5 bases, with 15 bases between them. The CDR3 DNA sequence: TGTGCCAGCAGCGAACTACGGAGGGGGACTGAAGCTTTCTTT. Translating it yields CASSELRRGTEAFF.

The chain has TRBV15 and TRBJ1-1, with D tentatively TRBD1 (5 bases). This CDR3 contains 13 residues. Between the trimmed V and J ends, which lost 0 bases and 8 bases, there was a span of 10 bases. Germline CDR1 and CDR2: LNHNV and YYDKDF (reference sequence). The CDR3 sequence is CATSREQVPEAFF. CDR3 nucleotides: TGTGCCACCAGCAGAGAACAGGTTCCGGAAGCTTTCTTT.

The chain is built from TRBV5-5 and TRBJ1-5, with TRBD1 matching 9 bases. The CDR3 runs 13 residues. Per germline, CDR1 SGHKS and CDR2 YYEKEE (reference sequence). Trimming removed 4 bases from V and 9 bases from J; junction bases left unmatched: 5. The CDR3 loop reads CASSVPGQGPQHF. CDR3 DNA: TGTGCCAGCAGCGTGCCGGGACAGGGGCCCCAGCATTTT.

This chain uses TRBV29-1 with TRBJ2-2, with 9 nucleotides matching TRBD1. The germline V gene has CDR1 SQVTM and CDR2 ANQGSEA. Unmatched junction bases numbered 6, after V lost 6 bases and J lost 7 bases. The CDR3 contains 13 residues. This CDR3 is CSVPGQGGGELFF. Here the CDR3 DNA reads TGCAGCGTCCCGGGACAGGGCGGCGGGGAGCTGTTTTTT.

V gene TRBV27 combines with J gene TRBJ2-7; 9 nucleotides agree with TRBD1. Trimming removed 0 bases from V and 5 bases from J; junction bases left unmatched: 8. Per germline, CDR1 MNHEY and CDR2 SMNVEV (reference sequence). This CDR3 is 16 amino acids long. CDR3 nucleotides: TGTGCCAGCAGTTTATCGACGGGACAGGGTGCACACGAGCAGTACTTC. This sequence encodes CASSLSTGQGAHEQYF.

The chain is built from TRBV11-2 and TRBJ2-2, with 11 nucleotides matching TRBD2. CDR3 size: 17 residues. V gave up 0 bases and J gave up 4 bases; unmatched junction bases: 4. In germline, CDR1 is SGHAT, CDR2 FQNNGV. The CDR3 spells CASSLDLAGGTTGELFF. CDR3 coding DNA: TGTGCCAGCAGCTTAGATCTAGCGGGAGGCACCACCGGGGAGCTGTTTTTT. The whole variable domain, remainder taken from reference TRBV11-2 and TRBJ2-2, is EAGVAQSPRYKIIEKRQSVAFWCNPISGHATLYWYQQILGQGPKLLIQFQNNGVVDDSQLPKDRFSAERLKGVDSTLKIQPAKLEDSAVYLCASSLDLAGGTTGELFFGEGSRLTVL.

This chain links TRBV7-6 with TRBJ2-2; unclear D gene. V was clipped by 4 bases and J by 6 bases, with 6 bases between them. CDR3 length: 12 amino acids. In germline, CDR1 is SGHVS, CDR2 FNYEAQ. CDR3 protein: CASSSMSGELFF. The CDR3, as DNA: TGTGCCAGCAGCTCTATGTCCGGGGAGCTGTTTTTT.

V usage is TRBV27 and J usage is TRBJ2-1; 12 bases align to TRBD2. This CDR3 region has 15 residues. V lost 5 bases to trimming and J lost 7 bases; unmatched junction nucleotides: 6. Germline-derived CDR1 and CDR2 are MNHEY and SMNVEV (reference sequence). The CDR3 bases are TGTGCCAGCAGTGCTGGGACTAGCGGGTTGAATGAGCAGTTCTTC. This sequence encodes CASSAGTSGLNEQFF.

V usage is TRBV29-1 and J usage is TRBJ2-1; TRBD2 aligns across 7 bases. V lost 1 base, J lost 2 bases, and 8 bases stayed unmatched. The germline V gene encodes CDR1 SQVTM and CDR2 ANQGSEA. The CDR3 sequence is 16 residues long. CDR3 nucleotide sequence: TGCAGCGTTGAAGGCAGTTCTACTAGCGCCTACAATGAGCAGTTCTTC. It yields the protein CSVEGSSTSAYNEQFF.

The chain combines TRBV27 with TRBJ2-6; TRBD1 agrees at 7 bases. Germline CDR1 reads MNHEY; CDR2 reads SMNVEV (reference sequence). V was clipped by 4 bases and J by 0 bases; unmatched bases: 9. This CDR3 has 18 amino acids. This CDR3 is CASSSHRDSYSGANVLTF. CDR3 DNA: TGTGCCAGCAGTTCTCACCGGGACAGTTACTCTGGGGCCAACGTCCTGACTTTC.

This rearrangement joins TRBV29-1 to TRBJ2-7; 9 bases agree with TRBD1. The length of the CDR3 is 13 residues. V was pared by 4 bases and J by 4 bases, with 5 bases of the junction left unmatched. CDR1 is SQVTM, CDR2 ANQGSEA, per germline. Here the CDR3 DNA reads TGCAGCGTTGGGGCCGGGACAGGGTACGAGCAGTACTTC. It encodes CSVGAGTGYEQYF.

CDR3 sequence reads: CASGYSGGTEAFF. CDR3 bases: TGTGCCAGTGGATATTCGGGGGGCACTGAAGCTTTCTTT. J is TRBJ1-1 and V is TRBV19; TRBD1 is a possible D gene (5 bases). Germline values: CDR1 LNHDA, CDR2 SQIVND (reference sequence). V gave up 8 bases and J gave up 4 bases, with 14 bases separating them. The CDR3 runs to 13 residues. Full variable domain (outside the CDR3, taken from reference TRBV19 and TRBJ1-1): DGGITQSPKYLFRKEGQNVTLSCEQNLNHDAMYWYRQDPGQGLRLIYYSQIVNDFQKGDIAEGYSVSREKKESFPLTVTSAQKNPTAFYLCASGYSGGTEAFFGQGTRLTVV.

On this clone itself: The same CDR3 also results from other DNA sequences found in this sample. The genes are TRBV6-5 and TRBJ2-7, with 10 bases aligning to TRBD1. With V trimmed by 6 bases and J by 4 bases, 6 bases remained unmatched. The germline V gene has CDR1 MNHEY and CDR2 SVGAGI. The CDR3 contains 14 residues. In DNA, the CDR3 is TGTGCCAGCAGCCCCGGGACAGGGGTGTACGAGCAGTACTTC. Protein sequence: CASSPGTGVYEQYF.

This clone was seen just once. The chain couples TRBV5-1 to TRBJ2-1; 11 bases align to TRBD2. The CDR3 covers 16 residues. Germline V gives CDR1 SGHRS, CDR2 YFSETQ. V lost 4 bases and J lost 2; bases outside the gene matches: 5. The DNA for the CDR3 is TGCGCCAGCAGCCCCGGGACTAGCGGCACCTACAATGAGCAGTTCTTC. Translation gives CASSPGTSGTYNEQFF.

This clone was seen once. V and J are TRBV5-5 and TRBJ2-3; no clear D. The ends were cut back, 3 bases at V and 1 base at J, with 12 bases in the middle. From germline, CDR1 is SGHKS and CDR2 YYEKEE (reference sequence). The CDR3 is 15 amino acids. CDR3 coding DNA: TGTGCCAGCAGCTCAAATAGATGGGGCACAGATACGCAGTATTTT. Protein product: CASSSNRWGTDTQYF. Full variable domain (outside the CDR3, taken from reference TRBV5-5 and TRBJ2-3): DAGVTQSPTHLIKTRGQQVTLRCSPISGHKSVSWYQQVLGQGPQFIFQYYEKEERGRGNFPDRFSARQFPNYSSELNVNALLLGDSALYLCASSSNRWGTDTQYFGPGTRLTVL.

This sequence joins TRBV6-5 and TRBJ1-5; 12 nucleotides align to TRBD1. CDR3 length equals 15 residues. J lost 7 bases, V lost 6 bases, and 7 bases had no gene match. Germline CDR1 and CDR2: MNHEY and SVGAGI. CDR3 protein: CASRRDRGPGQPQHF. Here the CDR3 DNA reads TGTGCCAGCAGAAGGGACAGGGGGCCGGGCCAGCCCCAGCATTTT.

The chain couples TRBV19 to TRBJ2-1; TRBD1 is a possible D gene (5 bases). The V end was cut by 7 bases, the J end by 10 bases, with 17 bases between. This CDR3 region has 13 residues. The germline CDR1 and CDR2 sequences are LNHDA and SQIVND (reference sequence). For the CDR3, the DNA is TGTGCCAGTACCTACGCTTGGGGCGAGGAGCAGTTCTTC. It is translated as CASTYAWGEEQFF.

This clone was seen once. In the same sample, other DNA sequences code for this CDR3. The genes are TRBV27 and TRBJ2-2, with D unclear. The CDR3 length is 14 residues. CDR1 is MNHEY and CDR2 is SMNVEV in the germline V gene (reference sequence). The V end lost 5 bases, the J end lost 1 base, and 8 bases lay between the germline ends. CDR3 in amino acids: CASSLSQNTGELFF. CDR3 DNA sequence: TGTGCCAGCAGTCTTAGCCAGAACACCGGGGAGCTGTTTTTT.

CDR3 protein: CASSAGQGAFYEQYF. As DNA, the CDR3 is TGTGCCAGCAGCGCCGGACAGGGGGCCTTCTACGAGCAGTACTTC. V gene TRBV9 combines with J gene TRBJ2-7; 11 nucleotides agree with TRBD1. This CDR3 contains 15 residues. Germline values: CDR1 SGDLS, CDR2 YYNGEE. The V segment lost 3 bases and the J segment 3 bases; nucleotides outside the gene matches: 5. Full variable domain (rest looked up from reference TRBV9 and TRBJ2-7): DSGVTQTPKHLITATGQRVTLRCSPRSGDLSVYWYQQSLDQGLQFLIQYYNGEERAKGNILERFSAQQFPDLHSELNLSSLELGDSALYFCASSAGQGAFYEQYFGPGTRLTVT.

This chain joins TRBV7-6 and TRBJ2-2; D remains ambiguous. The V gene's germline CDR1 is SGHVS and CDR2 FNYEAQ. Trimming cost V 4 bases and J 6 bases, with 15 bases left between them. This CDR3 is built from 15 residues. CDR3 in amino acids: CASSSYSGEAGELFF. In DNA form, the CDR3 reads TGTGCCAGCAGCTCCTACAGTGGAGAGGCCGGGGAGCTGTTTTTT. Full variable domain (remainder filled in from reference TRBV7-6 and TRBJ2-2): GAGVSQSPRYKVTKRGQDVALRCDPISGHVSLYWYRQALGQGPEFLTYFNYEAQQDKSGLPNDRFSAERPEGSISTLTIQRTEQRDSAMYRCASSSYSGEAGELFFGEGSRLTVL.

This clone was counted a single time. One junction end does not reproduce the germline sequence, and a read error may be involved. The rearrangement joins TRBV6-1 to TRBJ2-3; 7 bases are a match to TRBD2. This CDR3 is built from 13 residues. CDR1 is MNHNS, CDR2 SASEGT, per germline. The CDR3 bases are TGTGCCAGCAGTGAAGCGCGCGGCAGGGAGGGTTGGTTT. Its protein product is CASSEARGREGWF.

The chain recombines TRBV4-3 with TRBJ2-3; 7 nucleotides agree with TRBD1. Germline V gene lookup returns CDR1 LGHNA and CDR2 YSLEER. Germline trimming cut 0 bases from V and 2 bases from J; bases unmatched to any gene: 8. The CDR3 totals 17 residues. CDR3 nucleotide sequence: TGCGCCAGCAGCCAAGATAGGACAGGAGGCACCACAGATACGCAGTATTTT. This sequence encodes CASSQDRTGGTTDTQYF.

This clone was seen just once. The chain employs TRBV11-1 and TRBJ2-7; D uncertain. Germline V gene data show CDR1 as SGHAT and CDR2 as FQDESV (reference sequence). The CDR3 sequence is 14 residues long. Trimming took off 4 bases at V and 5 bases at J, with 15 bases between the two ends. The CDR3 nucleotides are TGTGCCAGCAGCTCCTATCGGATCCCGGACGAGCAGTACTTC. Its translation: CASSSYRIPDEQYF.

The V call is TRBV7-2, the J call TRBJ1-5, with D uncertain. The CDR3 sequence is 14 residues long. V dropped 4 bases and J dropped 2 bases, with 9 bases sitting between them. CDR1 and CDR2 from the germline V gene are SGHTA and FQGNSA. The CDR3 protein is CASSWPWGNQPQHF. As DNA, the CDR3 is TGTGCCAGCAGCTGGCCCTGGGGCAATCAGCCCCAGCATTTT.

This chain connects TRBV27 to TRBJ2-2; the D gene is possibly TRBD2 (5 bases). Germline loops: CDR1 MNHEY, CDR2 SMNVEV (reference sequence). The V end was cut by 6 bases, the J end by 6 bases, with 23 bases between. The CDR3 spans 17 residues. The CDR3 spells CASRPTIRGFVSGELFF. The CDR3 nucleotides read TGTGCCAGCAGACCGACTATACGGGGTTTTGTCTCCGGGGAGCTGTTTTTT.

This rearrangement joins TRBV4-1 to TRBJ2-1; the match to TRBD2 covers 10 bases. V trimming: 1 base; J trimming: 5 bases; junction bases outside the gene matches: 5. In germline, CDR1 is MGHRA, CDR2 YSYEKL. The CDR3 runs to 16 residues. Here the CDR3 DNA reads TGCGCCAGCAGCCAAGGCCCCCTAGCGGGGGACAATGAGCAGTTCTTC. Its translation: CASSQGPLAGDNEQFF.

The J gene is TRBJ2-1, the V gene TRBV29-1; 8 bases line up with TRBD2. From germline, CDR1 is SQVTM and CDR2 ANQGSEA. V lost 2 bases, J lost 8 bases, and 8 bases stayed unmatched. The CDR3 is made up of 14 amino acids. CDR3 loop: CSVEIAGGADEQFF. Here the CDR3 DNA reads TGCAGCGTTGAAATCGCGGGAGGTGCGGATGAGCAGTTCTTC.